The 7 T cell receptor beta chains below all came from one sample that was sequenced in a study of blood T cell repertoires in COVID-19. Here immunoSEQ multiplex PCR was the method, and the copy in TCRdb shows in-frame clones only, minus some. Counted here are 220,000 or so clones, roughly 84% occurring once; the ten biggest clones make up approximately 7.3%. The sample comprised PBMCs or T cells enriched from blood (not recorded which). The receptors derive from a woman between 35 and 50 years old who had recovered from COVID-19.

This clone appeared a single time. The gene calls are TRBV4-1 and TRBJ1-2; D call uncertain. CDR1 is MGHRA, CDR2 YSYEKL, per germline. The V end lost 0 bases, the J end lost 3 bases, and 11 bases lay between the germline ends. The CDR3 consists of 15 residues. The CDR3 nucleotides read TGCGCCAGCAGCCAAGATCAAAGGCAGGACTATGGCTACACCTTC. Its translation is CASSQDQRQDYGYTF.

This chain uses TRBV4-1 with TRBJ1-4, with D unresolved. The CDR3 runs to 15 residues. Germline V gene data show CDR1 as MGHRA and CDR2 as YSYEKL. Trimming pared 3 bases from V and 7 bases from J, leaving 15 bases between. This CDR3 reads CASSHSPGFGEKLFF. The DNA for the CDR3 is TGCGCCAGCAGCCATTCCCCGGGATTTGGTGAAAAACTGTTTTTT.

This chain joins TRBV27 and TRBJ1-5, with 8 bases fitting TRBD1. The germline gives CDR1 MNHEY, CDR2 SMNVEV (reference sequence). J lost 5 bases, V lost 6 bases, and 3 bases had no gene match. The CDR3 runs to 13 residues. The CDR3 protein is CASRDREDQPQHF. The CDR3 nucleotides are TGTGCCAGCAGGGACAGGGAAGATCAGCCCCAGCATTTT.

This clone was counted a few times. The V and J genes are TRBV12-3 or TRBV12-4 and TRBJ1-1; the D gene is possibly TRBD1 (6 bases). The CDR3 contains 13 residues. Trimming took off 10 bases at V and 5 bases at J, with 17 bases between the two ends. DNA of the CDR3: TGTGCCACCCGAAGGGGGAGAGGAACTGAAGCTTTCTTT. It specifies CATRRGRGTEAFF.

The chain has TRBV9 and TRBJ2-3, with a weak D call TRBD1 (5 bases). V lost 0 bases to trimming and J lost 0 bases, with 8 bases between them. Per the germline V gene, CDR1 is SGDLS and CDR2 is YYNGEE. The CDR3 has 15 residues. This CDR3 is CASSVVGQSTDTQYF. DNA for the CDR3: TGTGCCAGCAGCGTAGTTGGACAAAGCACAGATACGCAGTATTTT.

In its sample, this clone was seen a few times. V gene TRBV10-1 combines with J gene TRBJ2-5; D remains ambiguous. Trimming took 0 bases from V and 5 from J, leaving 13 bases between them. This CDR3 is built from 15 residues. Germline loops: CDR1 WNHNN, CDR2 SYGVQD (reference sequence). The CDR3: CASSESLASGETQYF. The DNA for the CDR3 is TGCGCCAGCAGTGAGTCCCTCGCAAGTGGCGAGACCCAGTACTTC.

This chain links TRBV10-3 with TRBJ1-1; D unclear. With 0 bases removed from V and 0 bases from J, the gap between germline ends came to 8 bases. The CDR3 loop spans 15 amino acids. Germline CDR1 is ENHRY and CDR2 is SYGVKD. The chain's CDR3 is CAISESAQLNTEAFF. CDR3 in DNA: TGTGCCATCAGTGAGTCGGCACAGTTGAACACTGAAGCTTTCTTT.